The next 16 T cell receptor beta chains were all read from a single sample in a study of T cell responses to AZD1222 COVID-19 vaccine. Only in-frame clones appear in the TCRdb table, and some are missing; sequencing was by immunoSEQ multiplex PCR. The sample comprises 120,000 or so clones, about 90% of which are singletons, and approximately 1.1% rests with the top ten. The sequences come from peripheral blood, collected on day 0 of AZD1222 vaccination. The receptors here all came from an adult in good health.

The chain links TRBV7-8 to TRBJ1-2; TRBD1 matches 8 bases. The CDR3 totals 13 residues. Unmatched junction bases numbered 2, after V lost 5 bases and J lost 3 bases. CDR1 SGHVS and CDR2 FQNEAQ come from the germline V gene. DNA for the CDR3: TGTGCCAGCAGCAAGGACAGGGACTATGGCTACACCTTC. Translating gives CASSKDRDYGYTF. Combining the CDR3 with reference TRBV7-8 and TRBJ1-2 gives the whole variable domain GAGVSQSPRYKVAKRGQDVALRCDPISGHVSLFWYQQALGQGPEFLTYFQNEAQLDKSGLPSDRFFAERPEGSVSTLKIQRTQQEDSAVYLCASSKDRDYGYTFGSGTRLTVV.

The V and J genes are TRBV3-1 (or the pseudogene TRBV3-2) and TRBJ1-1; tentative D call: TRBD1 (6 bases). With 4 bases removed from V and 4 bases from J, the gap between germline ends came to 16 bases. The germline V gene has CDR1 LGHDT and CDR2 YNNKEL (reference sequence). This CDR3 spans 15 amino acids. The CDR3 spells CASSLRIGGGTEAFF. The CDR3, as DNA: TGTGCCAGCAGCCTCCGGATAGGGGGTGGCACTGAAGCTTTCTTT.

The chain uses TRBV9 and TRBJ2-1; 13 bases map to TRBD2. The CDR3 is 17 residues long. Germline V gene sequence: CDR1 SGDLS, CDR2 YYNGEE. With V trimmed by 4 bases and J by 2 bases, 6 bases remained unmatched. CDR3 nucleotide sequence: TGTGCCAGCAGCCTCCCGACTAGCGGGAGGCCCTACAATGAGCAGTTCTTC. Amino acid sequence: CASSLPTSGRPYNEQFF.

The chain carries TRBV6-5 and TRBJ2-1; TRBD2 aligns across 7 bases. Germline assignment: CDR1 MNHEY and CDR2 SVGAGI. V lost 7 bases, J lost 0 bases, and 6 bases stayed unmatched. This CDR3 has 15 amino acids. CDR3 residues: CASIGGGSSYNEQFF. The CDR3 DNA sequence: TGTGCCAGCATAGGAGGCGGGAGCTCCTACAATGAGCAGTTCTTC.

V is TRBV2 and J is TRBJ1-1; D unresolved. Trimming shortened V by 3 bases and J by 9 bases, and 8 bases separated the two germline ends. This CDR3 spans 11 amino acids. The germline V gene has CDR1 SNHLY and CDR2 FYNNEI. The CDR3 region has the DNA TGTGCCAGCAGTGATCAAGCGAAAGCTTTCTTT. This codes for CASSDQAKAFF. Drawing the rest from reference TRBV2 and TRBJ1-1, the complete variable domain is EPEVTQTPSHQVTQMGQEVILRCVPISNHLYFYWYRQILGQKVEFLVSFYNNEISEKSEIFDDQFSVERPDGSNFTLKIRSTKLEDSAMYFCASSDQAKAFFGQGTRLTVV.

This chain links TRBV14 with TRBJ1-1, with TRBD1 as a possible D gene (6 bases). This CDR3 spans 16 amino acids. Germline-derived CDR1 and CDR2 are SGHDN and FVKESK. With 0 bases removed from V and 0 bases from J, the gap between germline ends came to 11 bases. CDR3 in DNA: TGTGCCAGCAGCCAAGATCTGGGGGGCGTGAACACTGAAGCTTTCTTT. Translation gives CASSQDLGGVNTEAFF.

V and J are TRBV11-1 and TRBJ1-1, with a possible D match to TRBD1 (6 bases). Trimming shortened V by 5 bases and J by 3 bases, and 16 bases separated the two germline ends. The germline V gene has CDR1 SGHAT and CDR2 FQDESV (reference sequence). The CDR3 consists of 15 residues. The CDR3 DNA reads TGTGCCAGCAGCCCGAGACAGGTGGGTTACACTGAAGCTTTCTTT. The encoded protein is CASSPRQVGYTEAFF. The full variable domain, completed using reference TRBV11-1 and TRBJ1-1, is EAEVAQSPRYKITEKSQAVAFWCDPISGHATLYWYRQILGQGPELLVQFQDESVVDDSQLPKDRFSAERLKGVDSTLKIQPAELGDSAMYLCASSPRQVGYTEAFFGQGTRLTVV.

V and J are TRBV19 and TRBJ1-5; D remains unclear. V was pared by 6 bases and J by 5 bases, with 8 bases between. This CDR3 has 12 residues. From germline, CDR1 is LNHDA and CDR2 SQIVND (reference sequence). The CDR3 DNA is TGTGCCAGTAGGACGGCCTATCAGCCCCAGCATTTT. It yields the protein CASRTAYQPQHF. The variable domain in full, with the rest retrieved from reference TRBV19 and TRBJ1-5, is DGGITQSPKYLFRKEGQNVTLSCEQNLNHDAMYWYRQDPGQGLRLIYYSQIVNDFQKGDIAEGYSVSREKKESFPLTVTSAQKNPTAFYLCASRTAYQPQHFGDGTRLSIL.

The chain uses TRBV5-5 and TRBJ2-3, with 13 bases lining up with TRBD2. With 7 bases clipped from V and 4 bases from J, the junction kept 15 bases outside the gene matches. CDR3 length: 18 residues. CDR1 and CDR2 (germline): SGHKS, YYEKEE (reference sequence). CDR3: CASPGGRTSGSGADTQYF. CDR3 DNA: TGTGCCAGCCCGGGAGGACGGACTAGCGGGAGCGGGGCAGATACGCAGTATTTT.

This chain joins TRBV4-1 and TRBJ2-1, with 10 positions matching TRBD2. The CDR3 extends over 15 amino acids. V trimming: 4 bases; J trimming: 6 bases; junction bases outside the gene matches: 6. Germline CDR1 and CDR2: MGHRA and YSYEKL. This chain's CDR3 is CASSLEGLAVNEQFF. CDR3 coding DNA: TGCGCCAGCAGCCTAGAAGGACTAGCGGTCAATGAGCAGTTCTTC.

The chain carries TRBV4-2 and TRBJ2-1, with 7 bases lining up with TRBD2. V lost 0 bases and J lost 2; bases outside the gene matches: 4. There are 16 residues in the CDR3. The germline CDR1 and CDR2 sequences are LGHNA and YNFKEQ. The CDR3 region is CASSQDFGGTYNEQFF. CDR3 nucleotide sequence: TGTGCCAGCAGCCAAGATTTCGGGGGGACCTACAATGAGCAGTTCTTC.

The CDR3 DNA reads as TGTGCCAGCTCGCAGACTAGCGGGAGGGGGCCCACAGATACGCAGTATTTT. This encodes CASSQTSGRGPTDTQYF. This sequence joins TRBV11-2 and TRBJ2-3; TRBD2 matches at 14 bases. The germline gives CDR1 SGHAT, CDR2 FQNNGV. The CDR3 has 17 residues. Trimming removed 8 bases from V and 2 bases from J; junction bases left unmatched: 9. Complete variable domain (other parts from reference TRBV11-2 and TRBJ2-3): EAGVAQSPRYKIIEKRQSVAFWCNPISGHATLYWYQQILGQGPKLLIQFQNNGVVDDSQLPKDRFSAERLKGVDSTLKIQPAKLEDSAVYLCASSQTSGRGPTDTQYFGPGTRLTVL.

The chain combines TRBV6-5 with TRBJ1-4; no clear D. Germline-derived CDR1 and CDR2 are MNHEY and SVGAGI. The V end lost 6 bases, the J end lost 0 bases, and 11 bases lay between the germline ends. The CDR3 covers 15 residues. Here the CDR3 reads CASSLTFATNEKLFF. For the CDR3, the DNA is TGTGCCAGCAGCCTCACATTTGCAACTAATGAAAAACTGTTTTTT.

This clone was recorded once. CDR3 protein: CASSFAPGQLGNTIYF. The CDR3 coding sequence is TGCGCCAGCAGCTTTGCCCCGGGACAGCTCGGAAACACCATATATTTT. This chain connects TRBV5-1 to TRBJ1-3, with 7 nucleotides matching TRBD1. This CDR3 contains 16 residues. V dropped 2 bases and J dropped 4; count of bases not matched to a gene: 9. CDR1 is SGHRS and CDR2 is YFSETQ in the germline V gene.

The chain carries TRBV19 and TRBJ2-1, with 7 bases matching TRBD1. V lost 3 bases to trimming and J lost 7 bases; unmatched junction nucleotides: 9. CDR3 length equals 15 residues. Germline CDR1 and CDR2: LNHDA and SQIVND (reference sequence). The CDR3 bases are TGTGCCAGTAGTATCTTTGGCAGGGGGAGAAATGAGCAGTTCTTC. Amino acid sequence: CASSIFGRGRNEQFF.

The V and J genes are TRBV7-3 and TRBJ2-3; TRBD2 might be the D (6 bases). The CDR3 spans 15 residues. Germline V gene lookup returns CDR1 SGHTA and CDR2 FQGTGA. V was clipped by 5 bases and J by 6 bases, with 18 bases between them. Here the CDR3 reads CASSLRAGPQDTQYF. As DNA, the CDR3 is TGTGCCAGCAGCCTTCGAGCGGGTCCCCAGGATACGCAGTATTTT.